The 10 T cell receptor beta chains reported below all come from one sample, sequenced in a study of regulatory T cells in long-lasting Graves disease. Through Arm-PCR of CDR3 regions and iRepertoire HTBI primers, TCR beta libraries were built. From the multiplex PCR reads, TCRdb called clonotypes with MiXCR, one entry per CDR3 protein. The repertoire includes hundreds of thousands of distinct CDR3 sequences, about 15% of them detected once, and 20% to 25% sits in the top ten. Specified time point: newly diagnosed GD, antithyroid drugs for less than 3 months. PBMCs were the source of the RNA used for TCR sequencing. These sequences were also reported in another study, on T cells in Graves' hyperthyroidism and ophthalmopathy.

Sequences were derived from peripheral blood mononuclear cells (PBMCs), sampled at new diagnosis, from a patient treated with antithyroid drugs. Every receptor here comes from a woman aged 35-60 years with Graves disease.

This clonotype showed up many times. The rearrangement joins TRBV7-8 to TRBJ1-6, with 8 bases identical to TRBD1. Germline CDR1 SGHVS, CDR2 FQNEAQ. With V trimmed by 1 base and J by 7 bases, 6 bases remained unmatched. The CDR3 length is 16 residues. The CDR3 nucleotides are TGTGCCAGCAGCTTAGGGGCAGGGGGCCAGAATTCACCCCTCCACTTT. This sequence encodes CASSLGAGGQNSPLHF.

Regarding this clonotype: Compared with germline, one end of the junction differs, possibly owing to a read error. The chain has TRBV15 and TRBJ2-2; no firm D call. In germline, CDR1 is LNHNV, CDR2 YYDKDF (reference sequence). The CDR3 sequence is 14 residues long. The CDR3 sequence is CASSRDVYTGELFF. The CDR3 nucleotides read TGTGCCTCCAGCAGAGACGTGTACACCGGGGAGCTGTTTTTT. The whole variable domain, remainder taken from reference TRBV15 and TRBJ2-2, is DAMVIQNPRYQVTQFGKPVTLSCSQTLNHNVMYWYQQKSSQAPKLLFHYYDKDFNNEADTPDNFQSRRPNTSFCFLDIRSPGLGDTAMYLCASSRDVYTGELFFGEGSRLTVL.

The CDR3, as DNA: TGTGCCAGCCGAGCTGGTGGGGGTATTCAGAACACTGAAGCTTTCTTT. Its protein is CASRAGGGIQNTEAFF. The chain joins TRBV2 to TRBJ1-1; possible D gene TRBD1, 5 bases. Trimming removed 8 bases at V and 1 base at J, with 20 bases between. The CDR3 spans 16 residues. Germline assignment: CDR1 SNHLY and CDR2 FYNNEI.

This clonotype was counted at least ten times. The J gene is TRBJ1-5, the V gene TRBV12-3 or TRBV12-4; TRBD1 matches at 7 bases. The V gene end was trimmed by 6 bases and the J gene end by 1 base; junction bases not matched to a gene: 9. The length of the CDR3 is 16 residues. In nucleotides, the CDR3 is TGTGCCAGCAGCAAAACAGGGGTCCAAAGCAATCAGCCCCAGCATTTT. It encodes CASSKTGVQSNQPQHF.

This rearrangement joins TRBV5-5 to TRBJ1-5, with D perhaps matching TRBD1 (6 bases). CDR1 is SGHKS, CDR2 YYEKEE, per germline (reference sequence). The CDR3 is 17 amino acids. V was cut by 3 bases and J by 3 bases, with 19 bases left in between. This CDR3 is CASSSGGPGHLNQPQHF. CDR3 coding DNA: TGTGCCAGCAGCTCTGGGGGCCCGGGACACCTCAATCAGCCCCAGCATTTT. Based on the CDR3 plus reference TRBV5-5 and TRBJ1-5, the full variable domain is DAGVTQSPTHLIKTRGQQVTLRCSPISGHKSVSWYQQVLGQGPQFIFQYYEKEERGRGNFPDRFSARQFPNYSSELNVNALLLGDSALYLCASSSGGPGHLNQPQHFGDGTRLSIL.

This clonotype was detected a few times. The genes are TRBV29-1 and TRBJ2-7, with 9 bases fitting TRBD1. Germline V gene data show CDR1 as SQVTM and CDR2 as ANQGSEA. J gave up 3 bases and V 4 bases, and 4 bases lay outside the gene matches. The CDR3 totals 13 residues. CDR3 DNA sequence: TGCAGCGTTGCCCGGACAGGGGACTACGAGCAGTACTTC. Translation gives CSVARTGDYEQYF.

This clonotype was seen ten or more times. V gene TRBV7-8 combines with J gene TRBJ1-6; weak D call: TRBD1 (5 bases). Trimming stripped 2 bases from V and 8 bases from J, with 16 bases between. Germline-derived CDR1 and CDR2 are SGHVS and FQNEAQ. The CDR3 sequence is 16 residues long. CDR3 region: CASSLLARPGDSPLHF. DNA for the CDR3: TGTGCCAGCAGCTTATTGGCCCGACCGGGGGATTCACCCCTCCACTTT.

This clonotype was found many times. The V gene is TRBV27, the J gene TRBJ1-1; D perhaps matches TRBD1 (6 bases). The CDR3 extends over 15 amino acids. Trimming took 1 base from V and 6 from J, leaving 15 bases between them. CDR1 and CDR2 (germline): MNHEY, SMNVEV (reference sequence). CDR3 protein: CASSLFSGERSEAFF. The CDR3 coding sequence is TGTGCCAGCAGTTTATTTTCAGGGGAACGCTCTGAAGCTTTCTTT.

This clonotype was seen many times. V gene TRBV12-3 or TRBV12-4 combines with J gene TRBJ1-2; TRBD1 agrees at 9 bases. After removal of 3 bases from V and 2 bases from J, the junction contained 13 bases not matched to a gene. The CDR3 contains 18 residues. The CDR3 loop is CASSFPGTGSHRNYGYTF. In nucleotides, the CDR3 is TGTGCCAGCAGTTTTCCGGGGACAGGGAGCCACCGCAACTATGGCTACACCTTC.

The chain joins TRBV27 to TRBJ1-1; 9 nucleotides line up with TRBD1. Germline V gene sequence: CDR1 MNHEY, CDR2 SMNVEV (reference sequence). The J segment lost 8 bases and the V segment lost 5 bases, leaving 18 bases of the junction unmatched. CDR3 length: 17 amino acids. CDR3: CASSGGGLQGANWEAFF. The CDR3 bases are TGTGCCAGCAGTGGGGGGGGGTTACAGGGGGCAAATTGGGAAGCTTTCTTT.